Below, 6 T cell receptor beta chains from the same sample are listed, as sequenced in a study of T cells in Graves' hyperthyroidism and ophthalmopathy (dated by TCRdb to between 2018 and 2021). Libraries came from multiplex PCR. TCRdb names Illumina HiSeq 2000 as the instrument used. TCR beta CDR3 regions were amplified from RNA transcripts. The first round of RT-PCR for the TCR CDR3 was performed with the HTBI primer set and the Qiagen OneStep RT-PCR kit. TCRdb passed the public sequencing reads through fastp at Q25 and MiXCR, retaining productive beta sequences. Entries that share a CDR3 protein sequence are merged under the most common genes and DNA. The sample table contains hundreds of thousands of distinct CDR3 sequences; only one count was recorded for roughly 15% of them. About 9.4% of the sample is held by the ten biggest clonotypes. The sample taken for sequencing was blood. Receptor source: a woman in her late teens or twenties with Graves' hyperthyroidism.

This clonotype was detected only a few times. This sequence joins TRBV7-9 and TRBJ2-7, with 7 bases matching TRBD1. The CDR3 consists of 16 residues. The V gene end was trimmed by 4 bases and the J gene end by 0 bases; junction bases not matched to a gene: 9. CDR1 and CDR2 (germline): SEHNR, FQNEAQ (reference sequence). As DNA, the CDR3 is TGTGCCAGCAGCTCGCGCAGGGGGATTGGCTCCTACGAGCAGTACTTC. This translates into CASSSRRGIGSYEQYF.

This clonotype turned up a few times. J is TRBJ2-5 and V is TRBV7-2; the match to TRBD2 covers 16 bases. Germline V lookup: CDR1 SGHTA, CDR2 FQGNSA. V trimming: 2 bases; J trimming: 5 bases; junction bases outside the gene matches: 11. The CDR3 extends over 19 amino acids. CDR3 sequence reads: CASSLYPFGTSGRGETQYF. The CDR3 DNA reads TGTGCCAGCAGCTTATATCCCTTTGGGACTAGCGGGAGGGGGGAGACCCAGTACTTC.

This clonotype was observed many times. The rearrangement links TRBV18 to TRBJ1-4; D may be TRBD1 (5 bases). This CDR3 region has 15 residues. Germline V lookup: CDR1 KGHSH, CDR2 LQKENI. V lost 2 bases, J lost 8 bases, and 15 bases lay in between. The CDR3 reads CASSPNTGHEEKLFF. Here the CDR3 DNA reads TGTGCCAGCTCACCAAACACGGGGCATGAAGAAAAACTGTTTTTT.

This clonotype was detected many times. The gene calls are TRBV28 and TRBJ1-5; 7 positions match TRBD1. Trimming removed 6 bases from V and 5 bases from J; junction bases left unmatched: 10. CDR1 and CDR2 (germline): MDHEN, SYDVKM. CDR3 length: 15 residues. In nucleotides, the CDR3 is TGTGCCAGCAGGGTCGGACAGGCAGACTATCAGCCCCAGCATTTT. Translated: CASRVGQADYQPQHF. The full variable domain, rest sourced from reference TRBV28 and TRBJ1-5, is DVKVTQSSRYLVKRTGEKVFLECVQDMDHENMFWYRQDPGLGLRLIYFSYDVKMKEKGDIPEGYSVSREKKERFSLILESASTNQTSMYLCASRVGQADYQPQHFGDGTRLSIL.

This clonotype was detected only a few times. It may be a read error: a sequence one base away is much more abundant. This sequence joins TRBV11-3 and TRBJ1-2, with 7 bases that match TRBD1. Germline V CDR1 and CDR2: SGHNT, YENEEA. This CDR3 has 17 amino acids. The CDR3: CVSSLKDRMSTNYGYTF. The CDR3 DNA follows: TGTGTCAGCAGCCTCAAGGACAGGATGTCTACAAACTATGGCTACACCTTC.

This chain links TRBV2 with TRBJ2-1; 11 positions match TRBD2. This CDR3 spans 16 amino acids. Unmatched junction bases numbered 6, after V lost 7 bases and J lost 1 base. Per germline, CDR1 SNHLY and CDR2 FYNNEI. The CDR3 bases are TGTGCCAGCATTGGAACTAGCGGGAGTTCCTACAATGAGCAGTTCTTC. This translates into CASIGTSGSSYNEQFF.